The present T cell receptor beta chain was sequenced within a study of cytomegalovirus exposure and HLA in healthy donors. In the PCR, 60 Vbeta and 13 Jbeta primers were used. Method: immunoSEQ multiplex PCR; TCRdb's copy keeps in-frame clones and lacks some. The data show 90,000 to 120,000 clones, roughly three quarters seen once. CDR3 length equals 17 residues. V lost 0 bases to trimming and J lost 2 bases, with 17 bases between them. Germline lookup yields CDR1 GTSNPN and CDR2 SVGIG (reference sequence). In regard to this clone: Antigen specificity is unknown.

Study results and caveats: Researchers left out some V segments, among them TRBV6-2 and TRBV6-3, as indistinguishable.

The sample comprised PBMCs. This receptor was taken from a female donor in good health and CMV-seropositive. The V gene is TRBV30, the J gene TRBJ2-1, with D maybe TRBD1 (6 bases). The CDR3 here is CAWSVLPGASTYNEQFF. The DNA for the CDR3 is TGTGCCTGGAGTGTACTCCCAGGGGCGAGCACCTACAATGAGCAGTTCTTC.